One sample yielded the 11 T cell receptor beta chains listed below, sequenced in a study of T cell clones after liver transplantation. Using immunoSEQ multiplex PCR, the repertoire was profiled, and TCRdb retains in-frame clones only, with some absent. In the table there are over 70,000 clones, 80% of which are singletons. This specimen consisted of CD4+ T cells from blood, obtained 12 months after liver transplant. These receptors were obtained from a human patient who received a liver transplant. Some of these T cells may belong to the graft donor.

The V gene is TRBV5-1, the J gene TRBJ2-7, with TRBD2 identical over 8 bases. Germline trimming cut 1 base from V and 5 bases from J; bases unmatched to any gene: 8. The CDR3 totals 15 residues. Germline CDR1 and CDR2: SGHRS and YFSETQ. Here the CDR3 reads CASSLSSGSSHEQYF. In nucleotides, the CDR3 is TGCGCCAGCAGCTTGTCCAGCGGGAGTTCCCACGAGCAGTACTTC.

The V call is TRBV7-9, the J call TRBJ1-4; D gene ambiguous. This CDR3 is built from 14 residues. Trimming cost V 5 bases and J 7 bases, with 14 bases left between them. CDR1 is SEHNR and CDR2 is FQNEAQ in the germline V gene (reference sequence). The CDR3 sequence is CASSATVVAEKLFF. In DNA, the CDR3 is TGTGCCAGCAGCGCAACGGTGGTGGCTGAAAAACTGTTTTTT.

V usage is TRBV19 and J usage is TRBJ1-4; no clear D gene. Trimming pared 5 bases from V and 3 bases from J, leaving 13 bases between. The V gene's germline CDR1 is LNHDA and CDR2 SQIVND (reference sequence). This CDR3 is 15 amino acids long. CDR3 amino acids: CASSVHRGSNEKLFF. In DNA form, the CDR3 reads TGTGCCAGTAGTGTACACCGGGGTTCTAATGAAAAACTGTTTTTT.

The chain couples TRBV6-6 to TRBJ2-7, with unresolved D. The CDR3 length is 13 residues. Germline assignment: CDR1 MNHNY and CDR2 SVGAGI (reference sequence). V was cut by 0 bases and J by 2 bases, with 5 bases left in between. The chain's CDR3 is CASSYSDPYEQYF. CDR3 in DNA: TGTGCCAGCAGTTACTCGGACCCCTACGAGCAGTACTTC.

V is TRBV28 and J is TRBJ1-1, with no clear D. The CDR3 extends over 15 amino acids. Per the germline V gene, CDR1 is MDHEN and CDR2 is SYDVKM. Trimming left V 5 bases short and J 1 base short, with 14 bases between. The chain's CDR3 is CASSLYNAQNTEAFF. As DNA, the CDR3 is TGTGCCAGCAGTCTTTATAACGCACAGAACACTGAAGCTTTCTTT.

J is TRBJ1-5 and V is TRBV6-6; a weak D match, TRBD1 (5 bases). There are 13 residues in the CDR3. With 4 bases removed from V and 7 bases from J, the gap between germline ends came to 11 bases. CDR1 MNHNY and CDR2 SVGAGI come from the germline V gene (reference sequence). The CDR3 here is CASSFGRGQPQHF. In DNA form, the CDR3 reads TGTGCCAGCAGTTTCGGAAGGGGACAGCCCCAGCATTTT.

The chain is built from TRBV13 and TRBJ1-3, with no clear D. CDR3 length: 14 amino acids. V gave up 6 bases and J gave up 2 bases, with 11 bases separating them. From germline, CDR1 is PRHDT and CDR2 FYEKMQ (reference sequence). Here the CDR3 DNA reads TGTGCCAGCAGTTCCGTCGGGGCTGGAAACACCATATATTTT. Amino acid sequence: CASSSVGAGNTIYF. Full variable domain (outside the CDR3, taken from reference TRBV13 and TRBJ1-3): AAGVIQSPRHLIKEKRETATLKCYPIPRHDTVYWYQQGPGQDPQFLISFYEKMQSDKGSIPDRFSAQQFSDYHSELNMSSLELGDSALYFCASSSVGAGNTIYFGEGSWLTVV.

There are a few counts of this clone. The chain links TRBV7-3 to TRBJ2-1; D call uncertain. CDR1 SGHTA and CDR2 FQGTGA come from the germline V gene. This CDR3 region has 13 residues. The ends were cut back, 0 bases at V and 8 bases at J, with 8 bases in the middle. The CDR3 is CASSLTHGDEQFF. The CDR3 region has the DNA TGTGCCAGCAGCTTAACGCACGGCGATGAGCAGTTCTTC. Complete variable domain (other parts from reference TRBV7-3 and TRBJ2-1): GAGVSQTPSNKVTEKGKYVELRCDPISGHTALYWYRQSLGQGPEFLIYFQGTGAADDSGLPNDRFFAVRPEGSVSTLKIQRTERGDSAVYLCASSLTHGDEQFFGPGTRLTVL.

J is TRBJ2-6 and V is TRBV28, with 9 nucleotides matching TRBD1. This CDR3 comprises 20 residues. From germline, CDR1 is MDHEN and CDR2 SYDVKM. V lost 6 bases, J lost 0 bases, and 15 bases stayed unmatched. As DNA, the CDR3 is TGTGCCAGCAGCAACCGTGGCTATCGGGACAGGGCCTCTGGGGCCAACGTCCTGACTTTC. Translated: CASSNRGYRDRASGANVLTF.

With respect to this clone: One end of the junction is discordant with germline, which a read error may explain. The chain couples TRBV7-9 to TRBJ2-2; 7 bases map to TRBD2. Germline V CDR1 and CDR2: SEHNR, FQNEAQ (reference sequence). This CDR3 spans 14 amino acids. The CDR3 DNA reads TGTGCCAGCAGCGTAGCGGGCCCCACCGGGGAGCTGTTTTTT. Translated: CASSVAGPTGELFF.

The J gene is TRBJ2-3, the V gene TRBV9; TRBD2 agrees at 8 bases. CDR3 length: 18 amino acids. CDR1 is SGDLS and CDR2 is YYNGEE in the germline V gene. V gave up 0 bases and J gave up 1 base; unmatched junction bases: 10. The CDR3 reads CASSVAGTRGLGTDTQYF. The DNA for the CDR3 is TGTGCCAGCAGCGTAGCTGGGACTAGGGGCCTCGGCACAGATACGCAGTATTTT.